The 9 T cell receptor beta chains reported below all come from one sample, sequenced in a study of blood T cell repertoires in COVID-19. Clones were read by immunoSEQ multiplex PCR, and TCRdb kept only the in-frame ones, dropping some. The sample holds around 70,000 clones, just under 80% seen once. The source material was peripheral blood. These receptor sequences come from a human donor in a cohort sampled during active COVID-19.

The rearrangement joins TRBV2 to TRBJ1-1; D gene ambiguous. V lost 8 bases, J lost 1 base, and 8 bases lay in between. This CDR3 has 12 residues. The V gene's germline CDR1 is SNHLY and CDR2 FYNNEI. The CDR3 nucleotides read TGTGCCAGCCGGTTTACGAACACTGAAGCTTTCTTT. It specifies CASRFTNTEAFF. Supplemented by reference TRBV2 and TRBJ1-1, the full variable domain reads EPEVTQTPSHQVTQMGQEVILRCVPISNHLYFYWYRQILGQKVEFLVSFYNNEISEKSEIFDDQFSVERPDGSNFTLKIRSTKLEDSAMYFCASRFTNTEAFFGQGTRLTVV.

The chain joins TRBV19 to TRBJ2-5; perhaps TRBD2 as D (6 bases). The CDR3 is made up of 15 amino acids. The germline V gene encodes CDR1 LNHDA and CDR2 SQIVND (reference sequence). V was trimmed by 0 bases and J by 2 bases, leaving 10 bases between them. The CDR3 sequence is CASSIDRGLQETQYF. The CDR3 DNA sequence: TGTGCCAGTAGTATAGATCGTGGACTACAAGAGACCCAGTACTTC.

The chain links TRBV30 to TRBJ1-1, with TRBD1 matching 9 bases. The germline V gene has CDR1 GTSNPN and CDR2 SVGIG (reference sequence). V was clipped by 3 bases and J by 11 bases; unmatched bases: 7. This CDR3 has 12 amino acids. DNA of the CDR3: TGTGCCTGGAGCTGGACAGGGGAGAACGCTTTCTTT. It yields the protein CAWSWTGENAFF. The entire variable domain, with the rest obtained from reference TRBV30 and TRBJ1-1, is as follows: SQTIHQWPATLVQPVGSPLSLECTVEGTSNPNLYWYRQAAGRGLQLLFYSVGIGQISSEVPQNLSASRPQDRQFILSSKKLLLSDSGFYLCAWSWTGENAFFGQGTRLTVV.

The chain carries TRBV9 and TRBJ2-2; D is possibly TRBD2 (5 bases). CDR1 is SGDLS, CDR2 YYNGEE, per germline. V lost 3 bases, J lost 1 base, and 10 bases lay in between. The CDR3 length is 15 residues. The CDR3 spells CASSETRENTGELFF. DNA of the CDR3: TGTGCCAGCAGCGAGACACGGGAGAACACCGGGGAGCTGTTTTTT.

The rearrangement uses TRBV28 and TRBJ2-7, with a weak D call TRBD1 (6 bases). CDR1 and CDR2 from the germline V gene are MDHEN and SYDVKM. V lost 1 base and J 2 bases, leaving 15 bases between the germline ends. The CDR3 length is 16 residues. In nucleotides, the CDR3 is TGTGCCAGCAGTTTATCTGGACAGTACCTCCCCTACGAGCAGTACTTC. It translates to CASSLSGQYLPYEQYF. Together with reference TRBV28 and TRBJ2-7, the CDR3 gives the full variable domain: DVKVTQSSRYLVKRTGEKVFLECVQDMDHENMFWYRQDPGLGLRLIYFSYDVKMKEKGDIPEGYSVSREKKERFSLILESASTNQTSMYLCASSLSGQYLPYEQYFGPGTRLTVT.

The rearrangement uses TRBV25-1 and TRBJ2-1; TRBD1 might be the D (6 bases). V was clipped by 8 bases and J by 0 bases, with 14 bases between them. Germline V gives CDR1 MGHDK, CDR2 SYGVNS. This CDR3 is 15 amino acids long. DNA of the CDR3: TGTGCCAGCGAGTCGCAGGGGCGCTCCTACAATGAGCAGTTCTTC. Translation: CASESQGRSYNEQFF.

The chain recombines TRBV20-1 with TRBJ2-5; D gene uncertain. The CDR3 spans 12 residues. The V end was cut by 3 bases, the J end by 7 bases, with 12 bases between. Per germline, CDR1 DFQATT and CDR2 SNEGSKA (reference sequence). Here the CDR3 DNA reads TGCAGTGCTAGTTTTCCCCCCGGGACCCAGTACTTC. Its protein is CSASFPPGTQYF.

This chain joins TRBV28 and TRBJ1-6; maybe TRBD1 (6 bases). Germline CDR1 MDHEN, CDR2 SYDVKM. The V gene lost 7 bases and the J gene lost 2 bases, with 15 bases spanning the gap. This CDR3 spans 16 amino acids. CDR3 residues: CASMDSRRTYNSPLHF. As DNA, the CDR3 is TGTGCCAGCATGGACAGCAGACGGACCTATAATTCACCCCTCCACTTT.

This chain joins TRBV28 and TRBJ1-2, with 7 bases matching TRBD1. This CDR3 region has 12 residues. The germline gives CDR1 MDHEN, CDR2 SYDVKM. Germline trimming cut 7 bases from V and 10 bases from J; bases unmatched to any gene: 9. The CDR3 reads CASTTGQSIYTF. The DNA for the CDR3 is TGTGCCAGCACCACGGGACAGTCTATCTACACCTTC.